This T cell receptor beta chain comes out of a study of blood T cells in healthy people across ages. Findings and limits, study-wide: Strong correlation existed between TCR beta diversity and naive T cell percentage. In the absence of known donor CMV status, changes in expanded clonotypes were possibly confounded.

Then a second PCR, running roughly 7 to 11 cycles, was carried out with a sample-barcoded 5' primer and a J-beta primer mix. Through a template-switch adaptor with 12 random nucleotides, each cDNA molecule received a tag. Each single sample gave us at least 2.5 million CDR3-containing paired-end reads. TCRdb analysed the 5' RACE reads with MiXCR anew, one entry per CDR3 protein. The data hold over 1,200,000 distinct CDR3 sequences, with around 55% observed a single time. Between the trimmed V and J ends, which lost 5 bases and 4 bases, there was a span of 9 bases. From germline, CDR1 is SGHTA and CDR2 FQGNSA. The CDR3 is made up of 12 amino acids. In the case of this clonotype: Its antigen is still unknown.

The chain links TRBV7-2 to TRBJ2-7; possible D gene TRBD1, 5 bases. Sequencing used blood. This receptor was identified in a man younger than 35 in good health. The DNA for the CDR3 is TGTGCCAGCAGCGTCAACAGGTACGAGCAGTACTTC. This sequence encodes CASSVNRYEQYF.